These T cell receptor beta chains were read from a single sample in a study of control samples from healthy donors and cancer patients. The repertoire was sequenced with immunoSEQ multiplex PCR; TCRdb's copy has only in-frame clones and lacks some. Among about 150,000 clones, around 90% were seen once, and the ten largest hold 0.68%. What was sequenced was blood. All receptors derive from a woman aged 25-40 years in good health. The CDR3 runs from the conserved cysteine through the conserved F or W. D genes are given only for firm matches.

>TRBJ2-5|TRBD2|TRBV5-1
TGCGCCAGCAGCTTGGGGCGGGAGCGGGAGACCCAGTACTTC
CASSLGRERETQYF
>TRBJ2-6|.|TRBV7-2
TGTGCCAGCAGGACTGGGAGCTCTGGGGCCAACGTCCTGACTTTC
CASRTGSSGANVLTF
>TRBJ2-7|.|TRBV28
TGTGCCAGCAGTCCTGGGACGGAATACTACGAGCAGTACTTC
CASSPGTEYYEQYF
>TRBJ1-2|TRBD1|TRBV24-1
TGTGCCACCAGTGATAACTACAGGGGCTATGGCTACACCTTC
CATSDNYRGYGYTF
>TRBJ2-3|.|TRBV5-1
TGCGCCAGCAGCTTGGGGGCCGGGAGAGACGGGGATACGCAGTATTTT
CASSLGAGRDGDTQYF
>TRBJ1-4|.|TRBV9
TGTGCCAGCTCCACCGCAGCGGGGTTTAATGAAAAACTGTTTTTT
CASSTAAGFNEKLFF
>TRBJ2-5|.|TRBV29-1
TGCAGCGTCTCTCGGTCGCTGGAGACCCAGTACTTC
CSVSRSLETQYF
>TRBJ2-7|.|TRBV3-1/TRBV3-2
TGTGCCAGCAGCCTAATTTTCAGTGGGAGTCACGAGCAGTACTTC
CASSLIFSGSHEQYF
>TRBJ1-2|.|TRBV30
TGTGCCTGGAGTGTACAAGGGTGGGATGGCTACACCTTC
CAWSVQGWDGYTF
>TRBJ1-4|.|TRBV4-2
TGTGCCAGCAGCCAAGAAGATGGCTCCCTTAATGAAAAACTGTTTTTT
CASSQEDGSLNEKLFF
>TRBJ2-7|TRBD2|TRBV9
TGTGCCAGCAGCGAGGGAGCGGGCGGGAGGGCCGCTGGCTACGAGCAGTACTTC
CASSEGAGGRAAGYEQYF
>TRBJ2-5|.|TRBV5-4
TGTGCCAGCAGCTATACTCCGACACAGTACCAAGAGACCCAGTACTTC
CASSYTPTQYQETQYF